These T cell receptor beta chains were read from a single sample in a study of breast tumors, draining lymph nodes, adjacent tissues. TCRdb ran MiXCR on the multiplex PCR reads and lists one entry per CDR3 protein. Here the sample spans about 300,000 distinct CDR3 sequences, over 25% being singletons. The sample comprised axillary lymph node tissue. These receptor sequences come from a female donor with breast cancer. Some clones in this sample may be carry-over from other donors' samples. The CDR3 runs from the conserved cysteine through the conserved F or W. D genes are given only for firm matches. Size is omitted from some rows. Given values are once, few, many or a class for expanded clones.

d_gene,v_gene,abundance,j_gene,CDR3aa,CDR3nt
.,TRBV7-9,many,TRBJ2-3,CASSLARADTQYF,TGTGCCAGCAGCTTAGCAAGAGCAGATACGCAGTATTTT
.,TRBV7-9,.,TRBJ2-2,CASSLAVGFAGELFF,TGTGCCAGCAGCTTAGCGGTGGGGTTTGCCGGGGAGCTGTTTTTT
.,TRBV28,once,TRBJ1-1,CASSAQGKGNTEAFF,TGTGCCAGCAGTGCTCAGGGGAAGGGGAACACTGAAGCTTTCTTT
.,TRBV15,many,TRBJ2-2,CATSRERPGTGELFF,TGTGCCACCAGCAGAGAGAGACCAGGGACCGGGGAGCTGTTTTTT
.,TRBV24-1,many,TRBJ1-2,CATSKSGGGPRVGYTF,TGTGCCACCAGTAAATCCGGAGGTGGTCCACGGGTTGGCTACACCTTC
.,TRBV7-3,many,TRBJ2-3,CASSLAPLNTQYF,TGTGCCAGCAGCTTAGCTCCGTTGAATACGCAGTATTTT
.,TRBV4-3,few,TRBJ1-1,CASSSDPSF,TGCGCCAGCAGCTCAGACCCTTCCTTT
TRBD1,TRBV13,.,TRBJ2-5,CASSKDRGSGETQYF,TGTGCCAGCAGCAAGGACAGGGGGAGTGGGGAGACCCAGTACTTC
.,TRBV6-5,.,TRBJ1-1,CASSYSFTLNTEAFF,TGTGCCAGCAGTTACTCGTTCACTTTGAACACTGAAGCTTTCTTT
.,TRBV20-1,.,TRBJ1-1,CSARGAVPTEAFF,TGCAGTGCTAGGGGCGCCGTGCCCACTGAAGCTTTCTTT
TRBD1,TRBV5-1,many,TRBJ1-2,CASSSTGAGYTF,TGCGCCAGCAGCTCCACAGGGGCTGGCTACACCTTC
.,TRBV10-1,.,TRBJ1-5,CASLGGQRNQPQHF,TGCGCCAGCCTCGGTGGGCAGCGTAATCAGCCCCAGCATTTT
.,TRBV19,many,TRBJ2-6,CATVSLSGPPSGANVLTF,TGTGCCACCGTCTCCCTTTCGGGTCCTCCCTCTGGGGCCAACGTCCTGACTTTC
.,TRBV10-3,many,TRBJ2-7,CAIRPTGSSYEQYF,TGTGCCATCAGGCCAACAGGTAGCTCCTACGAGCAGTACTTC
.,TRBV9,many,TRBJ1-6,CASSVMAGGESPLHF,TGTGCCAGCAGCGTTATGGCCGGGGGCGAATCACCCCTCCACTTT
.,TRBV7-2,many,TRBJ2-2,CASSLGGTNTGELFF,TGTGCCAGCAGCTTAGGGGGGACGAACACCGGGGAGCTGTTTTTT
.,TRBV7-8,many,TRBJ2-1,CASSAGRTPYNEQFF,TGTGCCAGCAGCGCAGGCCGGACCCCTTACAATGAGCAGTTCTTC
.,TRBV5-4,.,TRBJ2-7,CDSSLVGEQYF,TGTGACAGCAGCTTGGTAGGGGAGCAGTACTTC
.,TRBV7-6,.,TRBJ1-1,CASSLGGDTEAFF,TGTGCCAGCAGCCTCGGAGGGGACACTGAAGCTTTCTTT
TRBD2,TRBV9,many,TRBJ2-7,CASSVGLAGVDEQYF,TGTGCCAGCAGCGTAGGACTAGCGGGAGTGGACGAGCAGTACTTC
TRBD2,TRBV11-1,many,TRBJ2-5,CASSLLGTSSGTQYF,TGTGCCAGCAGCTTACTTGGGACTAGCTCGGGGACCCAGTACTTC
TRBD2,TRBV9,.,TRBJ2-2,CASSVDAGGVGELLF,TGTGCCAGCAGCGTAGATGCGGGAGGGGTCGGGGAGCTGTTATTT
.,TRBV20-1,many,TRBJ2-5,CSASWSELQETQYF,TGCAGTGCTAGTTGGTCAGAACTCCAAGAGACCCAGTACTTC
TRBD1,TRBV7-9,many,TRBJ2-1,CASSRQGFYNEQFF,TGTGCCAGCAGCAGACAGGGGTTCTACAATGAGCAGTTCTTC
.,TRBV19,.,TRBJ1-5,CASSLTDRRQPQHF,TGTGCCAGTAGTCTTACCGACAGACGACAGCCCCAGCATTTT
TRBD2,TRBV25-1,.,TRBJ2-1,CASKWRVAGVNELFF,TGTGCCAGCAAATGGAGGGTAGCGGGAGTCAATGAGCTGTTCTTC
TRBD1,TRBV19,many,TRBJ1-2,CASSLGTGNNYGYTF,TGTGCCAGTAGCCTGGGGACAGGCAATAACTATGGCTACACCTTC
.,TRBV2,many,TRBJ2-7,CASRLGRDSSF,TGTGCCAGCAGGTTGGGGCGGGACTCATCTTTC
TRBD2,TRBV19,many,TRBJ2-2,CASMVVSGRGLGATGELFF,TGTGCCAGTATGGTAGTAAGCGGGAGGGGTCTGGGGGCCACCGGGGAGCTGTTTTTT
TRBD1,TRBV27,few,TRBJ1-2,CASSLQGQGMGYGYTF,TGTGCCAGCAGTTTACAAGGACAGGGTATGGGCTATGGCTACACCTTC
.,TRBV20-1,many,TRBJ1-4,CSAIGFGNEKLFF,TGCAGTGCTATTGGCTTCGGTAATGAAAAACTGTTTTTT
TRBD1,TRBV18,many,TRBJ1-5,CASSRLRTGSNQPQHF,TGTGCCAGCTCACGCCTTAGGACAGGGAGCAATCAGCCCCAGCATTTT
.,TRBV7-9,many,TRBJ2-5,CASSLGGRGIPQETQYF,TGTGCCAGCAGCTTAGGCGGCAGGGGAATACCGCAAGAGACCCAGTACTTC